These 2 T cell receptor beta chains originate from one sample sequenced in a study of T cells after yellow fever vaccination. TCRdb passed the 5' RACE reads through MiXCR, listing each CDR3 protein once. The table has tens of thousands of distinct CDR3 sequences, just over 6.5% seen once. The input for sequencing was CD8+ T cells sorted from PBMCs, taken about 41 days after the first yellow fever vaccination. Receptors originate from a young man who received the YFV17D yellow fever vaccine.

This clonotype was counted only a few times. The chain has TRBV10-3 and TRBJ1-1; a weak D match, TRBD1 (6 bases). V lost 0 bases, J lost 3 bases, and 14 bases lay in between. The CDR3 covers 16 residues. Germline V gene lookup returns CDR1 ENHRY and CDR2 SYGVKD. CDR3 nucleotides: TGTGCCATCAGTGAGTCGAGTGAAGGGGGAGACACTGAAGCTTTCTTT. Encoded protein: CAISESSEGGDTEAFF.

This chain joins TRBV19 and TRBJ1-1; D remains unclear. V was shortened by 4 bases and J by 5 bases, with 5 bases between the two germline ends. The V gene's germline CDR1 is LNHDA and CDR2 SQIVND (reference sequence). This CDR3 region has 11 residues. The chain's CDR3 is CASSTSTEAFF. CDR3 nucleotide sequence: TGTGCCAGTAGTACCTCTACTGAAGCTTTCTTT.